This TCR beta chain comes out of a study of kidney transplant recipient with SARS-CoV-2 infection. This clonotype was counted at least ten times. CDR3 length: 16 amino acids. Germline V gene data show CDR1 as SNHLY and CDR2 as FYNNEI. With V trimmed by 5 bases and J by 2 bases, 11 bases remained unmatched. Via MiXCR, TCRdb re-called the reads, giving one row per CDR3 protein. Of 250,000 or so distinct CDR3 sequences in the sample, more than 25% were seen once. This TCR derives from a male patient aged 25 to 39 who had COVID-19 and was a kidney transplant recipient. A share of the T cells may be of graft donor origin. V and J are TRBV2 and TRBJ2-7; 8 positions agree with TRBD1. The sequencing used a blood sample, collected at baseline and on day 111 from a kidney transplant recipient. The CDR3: CASSLIPGQETYEQYF. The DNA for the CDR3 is TGTGCCAGCAGTCTTATCCCGGGACAGGAGACCTACGAGCAGTACTTC.